This TCR beta chain was observed in a study of T-cell reconstitution after alpha-beta-depleted transplantation in children. Unique molecular identifiers were incorporated into the prepared TCRbeta library. MiXCR, run by TCRdb on the PCR reads, gives a single entry per CDR3 protein. The data show a few hundred thousand distinct CDR3 sequences, with 12% seen just once and about 5% held by the top ten. V dropped 10 bases and J dropped 0 bases, with 13 bases sitting between them. The CDR3 covers 13 residues. In germline, CDR1 is SEHNR, CDR2 FQNEAQ (reference sequence). This chain joins TRBV7-9 and TRBJ2-7; D is possibly TRBD1 or TRBD2 (5 bases each). The clonotype originates from a human donor who donated a stem cell graft to a child with combined immunodeficiency. Specimen: PBMCs from the stem cell graft donor, collected from the stem cell graft. The CDR3 coding sequence is TGTGCCACAGCGGCTGACAGCTCCTACGAGCAGTACTTC. This encodes CATAADSSYEQYF.